This is a list of T cell receptor beta chains from one sample in a study of blood T cell repertoires in COVID-19. The method was immunoSEQ multiplex PCR; TCRdb's version includes in-frame clones alone and lacks a portion of them. Found here are some 99,000 clones, approximately 84% of them singletons; the top ten hold approximately 11%. Source material: peripheral blood. The receptors were sampled from a woman of 80 years or more with acute or convalescent COVID-19. The CDR3 runs from the conserved cysteine through the conserved F or W. Each record gives: J gene, clone size, D gene, V gene, CDR3 DNA, CDR3 protein. D genes are given only for firm matches. Some rows have no size entry. The others give once, few or many, or a class for an expanded clone.

TRBJ1-3 - - TRBV7-2 TGTGCCAGCAGCCGGGACTCTTCACTACGTGGAAACACCATATATTTT CASSRDSSLRGNTIYF
TRBJ1-4 - - TRBV7-9 TGTGCCAGCAGCTTGGGGGGAACTAATGAAAAACTGTTTTTT CASSLGGTNEKLFF
TRBJ1-1 - - TRBV5-8 TGTGCCAGCAGAAAGACCGGGGTCCCTGAAGCTTTCTTT CASRKTGVPEAFF
TRBJ1-6 - - TRBV19 TGTGCCAGTACTTTCGCAGGGTACATGAATTCACCCCTCCACTTT CASTFAGYMNSPLHF
TRBJ1-1 - - TRBV6-5 TGTGCCAGCAGTTCCTCCTCGGGGAGGGCGAACACTGAAGCTTTCTTT CASSSSSGRANTEAFF
TRBJ2-5 - TRBD1 TRBV7-8 TGTGCCAGCAGCTTAGTCCCCGGGACAGGGAGGGAGACCCAGTACTTC CASSLVPGTGRETQYF
TRBJ1-6 few TRBD1 TRBV19 TGTGCCAGTAGTTTTACAGGGGGCGGTTCACCCCTCCACTTT CASSFTGGGSPLHF
TRBJ2-1 once - TRBV9 TGTGCCAGCAGCGCCCGACTCACTTCCTACAATGAGCAGTTCTTC CASSARLTSYNEQFF
TRBJ1-1 - - TRBV10-1 TGCGCCAGCAGTGAGGGGAGGGCCCCCCAGTCCAGGTTGAACACTGAAGCTTTCTTT CASSEGRAPQSRLNTEAFF
TRBJ2-3 once TRBD2 TRBV28 TGTGCCAGCAGGCTAGCGGGGGGACCTAGGGGCCCAGATACGCAGTATTTT CASRLAGGPRGPDTQYF
TRBJ1-4 - - TRBV28 TGTGCCAGCAGCCCTACAAGACAGGCAACTAATGAAAAACTGTTTTTT CASSPTRQATNEKLFF
TRBJ1-1 few - TRBV5-5 TGTGCCAGCAGCTTAGAGGCAGGCGGGAGAGCTTTCTTT CASSLEAGGRAFF
TRBJ2-2 - TRBD2 TRBV30 TGTGCCTGGCGACAGGGGACTAGCGAGGGGCTGTTTTTT CAWRQGTSEGLFF
TRBJ2-5 - TRBD2 TRBV10-3 TGTGCCATCAGCGGGACTAGCCGTACTCAAGAGACCCAGTACTTC CAISGTSRTQETQYF
TRBJ2-2 - TRBD2 TRBV27 TGTGCCAGCAGTTTATCAACTAGCGGCCACGGGGAGCTGTTTTTT CASSLSTSGHGELFF
TRBJ1-3 - TRBD1 TRBV19 TGTGCCAGTAGTGCCTCGGACAGGGTGGCTGGAAACACCATATATTTT CASSASDRVAGNTIYF
TRBJ2-3 - TRBD2 TRBV7-9 TGTGCCAGCAGCCCAGCGGGACTAGCATCGGGAGATACGCAGTATTTT CASSPAGLASGDTQYF
TRBJ1-2 - TRBD1 TRBV14 TGTGCCAGCAGCCAAGGTGGGACAGGCTATGGCTACACCTTC CASSQGGTGYGYTF
TRBJ1-1 - - TRBV5-6 TGTGCCAGCAGCCCCGACACCGCGGGCACTGAAGCTTTCTTT CASSPDTAGTEAFF
TRBJ1-6 - TRBD1 TRBV6-2/TRBV6-3 TGTGCCAGCAGTTCGGACAGGGCACCCCTCCACTTT CASSSDRAPLHF
TRBJ1-5 - - TRBV2 TGTGCCAGCACTCCGACCGGGACACCTTATAGCAATCAGCCCCAGCATTTT CASTPTGTPYSNQPQHF
TRBJ2-7 few TRBD2 TRBV29-1 TGCAGCGTTGAGACTAGCGGAAACGAGCAGTACTTC CSVETSGNEQYF
TRBJ1-3 - - TRBV5-5 TGTGCCAGCAGCCTGGTCGTGTCAGTTGGAAACACCATATATTTT CASSLVVSVGNTIYF